The T cell receptor (beta chain) described here comes from a study of cytomegalovirus exposure and HLA in healthy donors. CDR1 and CDR2 (germline): SGHNT, YYREEE (reference sequence). The CDR3 extends over 14 amino acids. V lost 2 bases and J lost 0, with 8 bases in between. With 60 Vbeta and 13 Jbeta primers, the PCR was carried out. TCRdb keeps only in-frame clones here, not all; method: immunoSEQ multiplex PCR. The table lists 89,000 or so clones, around 75% of them singletons. The rearrangement uses TRBV5-4 and TRBJ1-1, with D unresolved. This receptor was taken from a man aged 18 to 30 in good health and CMV-seropositive. Input material: PBMCs. The CDR3 bases are TGTGCCAGCAGCTTATTGGCGGTGAACACTGAAGCTTTCTTT. Its protein is CASSLLAVNTEAFF.